This T cell receptor (beta chain) derives from a study of T cells in Graves' hyperthyroidism and ophthalmopathy. There are many counts of this clonotype. Stable Graves' hyperthyroidism denoted no ophthalmopathy progression over 18 months. These patients, aged 18 to 65, had recently diagnosed hyperthyroidism lasting under 2 months. Based on clinical symptoms, serum thyroxine and TRAb, thyroid ultrasound and orbital computed tomography, diagnoses were reached. After removal of 0 bases from V and 1 base from J, the junction contained 2 bases not matched to a gene. This CDR3 spans 16 amino acids. The germline V gene encodes CDR1 SGDLS and CDR2 YYNGEE. What was amplified from RNA transcripts were TCR beta CDR3 regions. The HTBI primer set served for first-round RT-PCR of the TCR CDR3. TCRdb ran MiXCR on the multiplex PCR reads and lists one entry per CDR3 protein. The sample includes over 300,000 distinct CDR3 sequences, approximately 15% of them seen just once.

Sequences were obtained from blood. This TCR derives from a woman aged 55-70 years with Graves' hyperthyroidism. The chain joins TRBV9 to TRBJ2-7; 12 nucleotides line up with TRBD2. In nucleotides, the CDR3 is TGTGCCAGCAGCGTAGGGGGGACTAGCGGGTCCTACGAGCAGTACTTC. Its translation: CASSVGGTSGSYEQYF.